The T cell receptor (beta chain) under discussion was sequenced for a study of ipilimumab plus nivolumab after autologous stem cell transplantation. Turning to the study itself: Median doses per patient: roughly five ipilimumab, 7 or 8 nivolumab. The DLBCL cohort had primary refractory and relapsed disease, with 18-month progression-free survival of about 82% and 31%.

Trimming pared 0 bases from V and 0 bases from J, leaving 7 bases between. CDR3 size: 15 residues. Per the germline V gene, CDR1 is SGDLS and CDR2 is YYNGEE. Ipilimumab, 1 mg/kg, started 14 to 28 days after autologous transplant. The method was immunoSEQ multiplex PCR; TCRdb's version includes in-frame clones alone and lacks a portion of them. The table has around 15,000 clones, approximately 78% seen once. This receptor was taken from a male donor with diffuse large B-cell lymphoma. The V and J genes are TRBV9 and TRBJ1-5, with D uncertain. The sample here was PBMCs, taken in a trial of ipilimumab plus nivolumab as post-transplant consolidation. CDR3 loop: CASSVGGNSNQPQHF. CDR3 in DNA: TGTGCCAGCAGCGTAGGAGGGAATAGCAATCAGCCCCAGCATTTT.